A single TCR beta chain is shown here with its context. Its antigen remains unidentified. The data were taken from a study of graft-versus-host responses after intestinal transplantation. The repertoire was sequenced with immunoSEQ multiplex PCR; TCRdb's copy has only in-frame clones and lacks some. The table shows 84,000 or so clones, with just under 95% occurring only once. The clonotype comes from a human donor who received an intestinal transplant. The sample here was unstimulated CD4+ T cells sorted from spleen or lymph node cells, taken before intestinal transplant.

The DNA of the CDR3 is TGCGCCAGCACCCCCCCCGGACTGATCTCTGGAAACACCATATATTTT. As protein: CASTPPGLISGNTIYF. The V call is TRBV4-1, the J call TRBJ1-3; D not certain. This CDR3 has 16 residues. V was cut by 7 bases and J by 0 bases, with 16 bases left in between. Germline V lookup: CDR1 MGHRA, CDR2 YSYEKL.